This entry lists 29 T cell receptor beta chains sequenced from one sample in a study of early T cells in non-severe SARS-CoV-2 infection. TCRdb reanalysed the 5' RACE reads using MiXCR and keeps one entry per CDR3 protein. Of approximately 37,000 distinct CDR3 sequences in the sample, roughly 7.9% were seen once. The sequences come from whole blood, collected at baseline. The origin of the receptors is an adult who was a healthcare worker with PCR-confirmed SARS-CoV-2 infection or an uninfected control (not recorded which).

This clonotype was picked up many times. The chain couples TRBV7-2 to TRBJ2-3; 8 positions agree with TRBD2. The CDR3 is made up of 16 amino acids. From germline, CDR1 is SGHTA and CDR2 FQGNSA. V shed 1 base and J 2 bases; nucleotides not matched to a gene: 5. The CDR3 spells CASSLEAAGATDTQYF. CDR3 sequence (DNA): TGTGCCAGCAGCTTAGAGGCAGCGGGGGCCACAGATACGCAGTATTTT.

This clonotype was seen a few times. V usage is TRBV29-1 and J usage is TRBJ2-7; TRBD1 matches 8 bases. V dropped 6 bases and J dropped 2; count of bases not matched to a gene: 3. Germline V CDR1 and CDR2: SQVTM, ANQGSEA. There are 12 residues in the CDR3. The CDR3, as DNA: TGCAGCGTGGAGGACAGGGCCTACGAGCAGTACTTC. Its translation is CSVEDRAYEQYF.

The V call is TRBV7-3, the J call TRBJ2-5; D might be TRBD1 (6 bases). The V and J ends lost 2 bases and 2 bases respectively, with 12 bases between them. The CDR3 has 15 amino acids. The V gene's germline CDR1 is SGHTA and CDR2 FQGTGA. The CDR3 reads CASSLQGRPQETQYF. CDR3 sequence (DNA): TGTGCCAGCAGCTTACAGGGGCGGCCACAAGAGACCCAGTACTTC.

This clonotype appeared a few times. The rearrangement links TRBV5-1 to TRBJ1-1; perhaps TRBD1 as D (5 bases). Trimming shortened V by 5 bases and J by 7 bases, and 12 bases separated the two germline ends. Germline lookup yields CDR1 SGHRS and CDR2 YFSETQ. The CDR3 has 12 residues. The CDR3 loop is CASRPEGDEAFF. DNA for the CDR3: TGCGCCAGCAGACCCGAAGGGGATGAAGCTTTCTTT. The entire variable domain, with the rest obtained from reference TRBV5-1 and TRBJ1-1, is as follows: KAGVTQTPRYLIKTRGQQVTLSCSPISGHRSVSWYQQTPGQGLQFLFEYFSETQRNKGNFPGRFSGRQFSNSRSEMNVSTLELGDSALYLCASRPEGDEAFFGQGTRLTVV.

This clonotype was seen a few times. The chain has TRBV28 and TRBJ2-2, with D unresolved. From germline, CDR1 is MDHEN and CDR2 SYDVKM. The V and J ends lost 6 bases and 7 bases respectively, with 9 bases between them. The CDR3 consists of 12 residues. The CDR3 reads CASRPAGGELFF. The CDR3 DNA follows: TGTGCCAGCAGACCGGCCGGCGGGGAGCTGTTTTTT.

The V and J genes are TRBV5-1 and TRBJ1-2; possible D gene TRBD1, 5 bases. The CDR3 is made up of 17 amino acids. The germline V and J ends were trimmed by 0 bases and 0 bases, with 15 bases remaining between them. The germline V gene encodes CDR1 SGHRS and CDR2 YFSETQ. DNA for the CDR3: TGCGCCAGCAGCTTGGGACAGACCCTGAATCCTAACTATGGCTACACCTTC. It specifies CASSLGQTLNPNYGYTF.

The chain couples TRBV28 to TRBJ2-3; no clear D. The germline V gene has CDR1 MDHEN and CDR2 SYDVKM. The CDR3 consists of 15 residues. The V end lost 7 bases, the J end lost 5 bases, and 19 bases lay between the germline ends. The CDR3 sequence: CASNLLGFPQDTQYF. The CDR3 bases are TGTGCCAGCAATTTGTTAGGGTTCCCCCAAGATACGCAGTATTTT.

This clonotype appeared a few times. The chain has TRBV9 and TRBJ1-3; D remains ambiguous. Germline assignment: CDR1 SGDLS and CDR2 YYNGEE. Trimming left V 0 bases short and J 4 bases short, with 8 bases between. The CDR3 runs 14 residues. This CDR3 reads CASSVGSEGNTIYF. CDR3 nucleotide sequence: TGTGCCAGCAGCGTAGGGTCAGAGGGAAACACCATATATTTT.

This clonotype has a count of ten or more. The chain couples TRBV7-3 to TRBJ2-3; D is unclear. Between the trimmed V and J ends, which lost 2 bases and 0 bases, there was a span of 6 bases. Germline CDR1 SGHTA, CDR2 FQGTGA. The CDR3 is 14 residues long. CDR3 amino acids: CASSLDGSTDTQYF. The CDR3 DNA is TGTGCCAGCAGCTTAGACGGAAGCACAGATACGCAGTATTTT. Full variable domain (outside the CDR3, taken from reference TRBV7-3 and TRBJ2-3): GAGVSQTPSNKVTEKGKYVELRCDPISGHTALYWYRQSLGQGPEFLIYFQGTGAADDSGLPNDRFFAVRPEGSVSTLKIQRTERGDSAVYLCASSLDGSTDTQYFGPGTRLTVL.

The genes are TRBV19 and TRBJ1-5, with 9 positions matching TRBD1. The germline V gene encodes CDR1 LNHDA and CDR2 SQIVND (reference sequence). Unmatched junction bases numbered 9, after V lost 8 bases and J lost 7 bases. The CDR3 consists of 14 residues. In DNA, the CDR3 is TGTGCCAGTCGTAATACAGGGGGCAGGCAGCCCCAGCATTTT. The encoded protein is CASRNTGGRQPQHF. The full variable domain, its missing parts supplied by reference TRBV19 and TRBJ1-5, is DGGITQSPKYLFRKEGQNVTLSCEQNLNHDAMYWYRQDPGQGLRLIYYSQIVNDFQKGDIAEGYSVSREKKESFPLTVTSAQKNPTAFYLCASRNTGGRQPQHFGDGTRLSIL.

This clonotype was picked up many times. This sequence joins TRBV4-3 and TRBJ1-1, with D hard to call. V was cut by 4 bases and J by 1 base, with 7 bases left in between. The CDR3 is 13 amino acids. The germline V gene has CDR1 LGHNA and CDR2 YSLEER. The CDR3 DNA is TGCGCCAGCAGCCGGGGAGAGAACACTGAAGCTTTCTTT. Translation: CASSRGENTEAFF.

By sample share, this clonotype is medium-sized. The chain links TRBV28 to TRBJ2-5, with unresolved D. Germline lookup yields CDR1 MDHEN and CDR2 SYDVKM. V was pared by 6 bases and J by 5 bases, with 10 bases between. This CDR3 region has 12 residues. The CDR3 reads CASSLTRETQYF. The CDR3 nucleotides read TGTGCCAGCAGCCTAACGAGGGAGACCCAGTACTTC.

This clonotype was counted ten times or more. V is TRBV6-1 and J is TRBJ2-7, with D perhaps assigned TRBD1 or TRBD2 (5 bases each). CDR1 is MNHNS, CDR2 SASEGT, per germline. The ends were cut back, 3 bases at V and 6 bases at J, with 9 bases in the middle. This CDR3 spans 12 amino acids. For the CDR3, the DNA is TGTGCCAGCAGTGAGGGGGTCCTCGAGCAGTACTTC. Amino acid sequence: CASSEGVLEQYF.

This clonotype was observed a handful of times. The rearrangement links TRBV7-2 to TRBJ2-4; D call uncertain. Trimming cost V 3 bases and J 12 bases, with 18 bases left between them. The CDR3 totals 14 residues. Per germline, CDR1 SGHTA and CDR2 FQGNSA. The CDR3 loop reads CASSFGTAPPSQYF. Here the CDR3 DNA reads TGTGCCAGCAGCTTCGGAACAGCCCCCCCAAGTCAGTACTTC.

This clonotype appeared many times. The rearrangement links TRBV19 to TRBJ1-5; D is ambiguous. Trimming pared 3 bases from V and 0 bases from J, leaving 12 bases between. Germline V gives CDR1 LNHDA, CDR2 SQIVND (reference sequence). The CDR3 has 16 residues. CDR3 nucleotide sequence: TGTGCCAGTAGTATCAGTGGGGTCTATAGCAATCAGCCCCAGCATTTT. It yields the protein CASSISGVYSNQPQHF.

This clonotype has more than one count but fewer than ten. The rearrangement joins TRBV2 to TRBJ1-2; TRBD1 matches at 7 bases. CDR1 is SNHLY, CDR2 FYNNEI, per germline. The V segment lost 3 bases and the J segment 3 bases; nucleotides outside the gene matches: 4. The CDR3 runs 14 residues. In nucleotides, the CDR3 is TGTGCCAGCAGTGACAGGGGGTTATACTATGGCTACACCTTC. Its translation: CASSDRGLYYGYTF.

This clonotype was seen at least ten times. V usage is TRBV12-3 or TRBV12-4 and J usage is TRBJ2-1, with D perhaps matching TRBD2 (6 bases). This CDR3 spans 15 amino acids. V lost 7 bases and J lost 1, with 14 bases in between. CDR3 nucleotides: TGTGCCAGCACCCCCTTTGGAGGGTCCTACAATGAGCAGTTCTTC. It translates to CASTPFGGSYNEQFF.

This clonotype has at least ten counts. Here the CDR3 DNA reads TGTGCCTGGCGCGCTCACGGGTACACTGAAGCTTTCTTT. Its translation: CAWRAHGYTEAFF. The chain combines TRBV30 with TRBJ1-1; no clear D gene. The V and J ends lost 5 bases and 3 bases respectively, with 13 bases between them. The CDR3 is 13 amino acids. Germline V gives CDR1 GTSNPN, CDR2 SVGIG (reference sequence).

The sample holds many counts of this clonotype. The chain joins TRBV27 to TRBJ1-1, with unresolved D. This CDR3 contains 13 residues. The germline V and J ends were trimmed by 3 bases and 1 base, with 6 bases remaining between them. Germline-derived CDR1 and CDR2 are MNHEY and SMNVEV (reference sequence). The CDR3 region is CASSLRWNTEAFF. DNA of the CDR3: TGTGCCAGCAGTTTGAGGTGGAACACTGAAGCTTTCTTT.

This clonotype occurred a few times. The chain combines TRBV7-9 with TRBJ1-3; D remains unclear. Trimming left V 1 base short and J 0 bases short, with 10 bases between. This CDR3 has 16 amino acids. Germline CDR1 is SEHNR and CDR2 is FQNEAQ (reference sequence). CDR3 DNA sequence: TGTGCCAGCAGCTTAGAGCGCGGGAGCTCTGGAAACACCATATATTTT. Translation: CASSLERGSSGNTIYF.

In its sample, this clonotype was seen a few times. The CDR3 region has the DNA TGTGCCAGCAGCTTGGGACCTGGGAACCAAGAGACCCAGTACTTC. This translates into CASSLGPGNQETQYF. The V call is TRBV5-8, the J call TRBJ2-5, with D unresolved. This CDR3 is 15 amino acids long. The germline V and J ends were trimmed by 0 bases and 0 bases, with 9 bases remaining between them. CDR1 and CDR2 from the germline V gene are SGHTS and YDEGEE.

Many counts were recorded for this clonotype. This chain joins TRBV7-2 and TRBJ1-2; D gene uncertain. V lost 4 bases, J lost 0 bases, and 9 bases lay in between. CDR3 length equals 14 residues. Germline V CDR1 and CDR2: SGHTA, FQGNSA. The CDR3 reads CASSWTETNYGYTF. The DNA of the CDR3 is TGTGCCAGCAGCTGGACGGAGACTAACTATGGCTACACCTTC.

This clonotype has at least ten counts. The chain uses TRBV21-1 and TRBJ2-5; the table's D call of TRBD1 was not tested on the DNA. TRBV21-1 is a recognized pseudogene. This CDR3 comprises 16 residues. As DNA, the CDR3 is TGTGCCAGCAGGACCCCGGAACAGCTCTCCCAAGAGACCCAGTACTTC. The encoded protein is CASRTPEQLSQETQYF.

A few counts support this clonotype. The rearrangement joins TRBV11-2 to TRBJ1-5; no clear D. The V and J ends lost 1 base and 9 bases respectively, with 10 bases between them. The CDR3 consists of 13 residues. Germline-derived CDR1 and CDR2 are SGHAT and FQNNGV. This chain's CDR3 is CASSLGAGRPQHF. CDR3 nucleotide sequence: TGTGCCAGCAGCTTAGGGGCGGGAAGGCCCCAGCATTTT.

The chain has TRBV7-8 and TRBJ2-3, with 8 nucleotides matching TRBD2. CDR1 and CDR2 (germline): SGHVS, FQNEAQ. V was pared by 5 bases and J by 11 bases, with 12 bases of the junction left unmatched. The CDR3 consists of 14 residues. Here the CDR3 DNA reads TGTGCCAGCAGCCTCTCACCGGGACTAGGGGTGCAGTATTTT. Amino acids: CASSLSPGLGVQYF.

This chain joins TRBV2 and TRBJ2-4, with D maybe TRBD1 (7 bases). CDR3 length: 17 residues. Germline V gene sequence: CDR1 SNHLY, CDR2 FYNNEI. V lost 6 bases and J lost 2, with 20 bases in between. The CDR3 is CASSPPEGALTKNIQYF. CDR3 in DNA: TGTGCCAGCAGCCCGCCGGAGGGGGCGCTTACCAAAAACATTCAGTACTTC.

V is TRBV5-1 and J is TRBJ2-5, with D possibly being TRBD1 (5 bases). The CDR3 is 15 amino acids. Germline V lookup: CDR1 SGHRS, CDR2 YFSETQ. Trimming removed 0 bases from V and 5 bases from J, with 14 bases in between. The CDR3 DNA reads TGCGCCAGCAGCTTGGCGGCAGGGTTGGGGGAGACCCAGTACTTC. Translating it yields CASSLAAGLGETQYF.

The chain links TRBV2 to TRBJ2-3, with TRBD2 identical over 12 bases. CDR3 length equals 15 residues. Per the germline V gene, CDR1 is SNHLY and CDR2 is FYNNEI. The J segment lost 4 bases and the V segment lost 4 bases, leaving 3 bases of the junction unmatched. The CDR3 region has the DNA TGTGCCAGCAGTGGGACTAGCGGGGATGCAGATACGCAGTATTTT. This encodes CASSGTSGDADTQYF.

The chain uses TRBV18 and TRBJ2-7; D is perhaps TRBD1 (6 bases). Trimming took off 2 bases at V and 6 bases at J, with 11 bases between the two ends. Germline assignment: CDR1 KGHSH and CDR2 LQKENI. The CDR3 has 13 amino acids. The CDR3, as DNA: TGTGCCAGCTCACCAACGACAGGTCTCGAGCAGTACTTC. Translation: CASSPTTGLEQYF.